These 18 T cell receptor beta chains came from one sample sequenced in a study of identical twins. TCRdb re-derived calls from the 5' RACE reads in MiXCR, one entry per CDR3 protein. The table records approximately 590,000 distinct CDR3 sequences, roughly 9.9% of them present only once. This sample was also put to use in a study of yellow fever vaccine responses in identical twins.

Input material: PBMCs. Receptor source: a woman aged 18-30 years in good health.

The table lists this clonotype with many counts. The chain has TRBV12-3 or TRBV12-4 and TRBJ1-5, with 9 bases aligning to TRBD1. Unmatched junction bases numbered 9, after V lost 5 bases and J lost 7 bases. The CDR3 extends over 15 amino acids. The chain's CDR3 is CASSTVTGGRQPQHF. The CDR3 DNA is TGTGCCAGCAGTACGGTTACAGGGGGCCGGCAGCCCCAGCATTTT.

This chain links TRBV3-1 with TRBJ2-4, with D maybe TRBD2 (6 bases). Per the germline V gene, CDR1 is LGHDT and CDR2 is YNNKEL (reference sequence). V lost 3 bases and J 3 bases, leaving 18 bases between the germline ends. The CDR3 extends over 17 amino acids. CDR3 loop: CASSHEGKAGSKNIQYF. DNA for the CDR3: TGTGCCAGCAGCCACGAAGGGAAGGCGGGGAGCAAAAACATTCAGTACTTC.

Only a few counts were recorded for this clonotype. The chain recombines TRBV2 with TRBJ1-2; the D is unclear. The CDR3 has 14 residues. Germline V CDR1 and CDR2: SNHLY, FYNNEI. V dropped 6 bases and J dropped 9 bases, with 20 bases sitting between them. The CDR3 DNA reads TGTGCCAGCAGCCAGACAAGCCCGCCTCTGAGCTACACCTTC. Translating gives CASSQTSPPLSYTF.

The rearrangement uses TRBV7-2 and TRBJ2-4, with 7 bases aligning to TRBD2. Germline CDR1 is SGHTA and CDR2 is FQGNSA. The CDR3 has 16 residues. V was clipped by 1 base and J by 3 bases; unmatched bases: 6. The CDR3 DNA follows: TGTGCCAGCAGCTTAGACGGGGGGTTGGGCAAAAACATTCAGTACTTC. As protein: CASSLDGGLGKNIQYF.

This clonotype was recorded at least ten times. V and J are TRBV5-1 and TRBJ1-1, with D possibly being TRBD1 (6 bases). The ends were cut back, 5 bases at V and 0 bases at J, with 8 bases in the middle. CDR3 length equals 13 residues. Germline lookup yields CDR1 SGHRS and CDR2 YFSETQ. The CDR3, as DNA: TGCGCCAGCAGGGACAGCTTGAACACTGAAGCTTTCTTT. It translates to CASRDSLNTEAFF. Complete variable domain (other parts from reference TRBV5-1 and TRBJ1-1): KAGVTQTPRYLIKTRGQQVTLSCSPISGHRSVSWYQQTPGQGLQFLFEYFSETQRNKGNFPGRFSGRQFSNSRSEMNVSTLELGDSALYLCASRDSLNTEAFFGQGTRLTVV.

The V gene is TRBV12-3 or TRBV12-4, the J gene TRBJ2-7; unclear D gene. The CDR3 totals 15 residues. Trimming took off 5 bases at V and 6 bases at J, with 20 bases between the two ends. The CDR3 DNA is TGTGCCAGCAGTACCCCCACAGTTAACCCTGCCGAGCAGTACTTC. This sequence encodes CASSTPTVNPAEQYF.

The table lists this clonotype with many counts. The J gene is TRBJ1-5, the V gene TRBV7-9, with D possibly TRBD1 on 6 matching bases. Germline V gives CDR1 SEHNR, CDR2 FQNEAQ (reference sequence). The CDR3 spans 13 residues. V lost 5 bases and J 6 bases, leaving 11 bases between the germline ends. In nucleotides, the CDR3 is TGTGCCAGCAGCGGGGGGCTAGGTCAGCCCCAGCATTTT. Protein sequence: CASSGGLGQPQHF.

This clonotype was detected ten times or more. The rearrangement uses TRBV28 and TRBJ2-7; tentative D call: TRBD2 (5 bases). This CDR3 region has 12 residues. Germline CDR1 MDHEN, CDR2 SYDVKM. V was trimmed by 7 bases and J by 3 bases, leaving 10 bases between them. As DNA, the CDR3 is TGTGCCAGCATCGGGGAGCACTACGAGCAGTACTTC. It specifies CASIGEHYEQYF. Based on the CDR3 plus reference TRBV28 and TRBJ2-7, the full variable domain is DVKVTQSSRYLVKRTGEKVFLECVQDMDHENMFWYRQDPGLGLRLIYFSYDVKMKEKGDIPEGYSVSREKKERFSLILESASTNQTSMYLCASIGEHYEQYFGPGTRLTVT.

The CDR3 sequence is CASSNTGSTYEQYF. The CDR3, as DNA: TGTGCCAGCAGCAATACAGGGTCGACCTACGAGCAGTACTTC. The V and J genes are TRBV12-3 or TRBV12-4 and TRBJ2-7; weak D call: TRBD1 (6 bases). V was cut by 6 bases and J by 2 bases, with 14 bases left in between. This CDR3 is 14 amino acids long.

This clonotype came up a few times. The V and J genes are TRBV11-1 and TRBJ1-6, with a tentative D call TRBD1 (6 bases). The CDR3 is made up of 16 amino acids. Trimming cost V 3 bases and J 7 bases, with 16 bases left between them. From germline, CDR1 is SGHAT and CDR2 FQDESV (reference sequence). CDR3 loop: CASSFFGGGGNSPLHF. The CDR3 nucleotides are TGTGCCAGCAGCTTTTTTGGGGGCGGCGGAAATTCACCCCTCCACTTT.

V usage is TRBV7-2 and J usage is TRBJ2-5; maybe TRBD1 (5 bases). The V end lost 4 bases, the J end lost 5 bases, and 17 bases lay between the germline ends. The CDR3 contains 15 residues. The germline V gene encodes CDR1 SGHTA and CDR2 FQGNSA. CDR3 sequence: CASSSRGRVGETQYF. CDR3 nucleotides: TGTGCCAGCAGCTCGCGCGGCAGGGTGGGGGAGACCCAGTACTTC.

This clonotype was counted only a few times. This sequence joins TRBV4-1 and TRBJ2-7; 8 bases are a match to TRBD2. The germline CDR1 and CDR2 sequences are MGHRA and YSYEKL. CDR3 length: 15 residues. With V trimmed by 2 bases and J by 1 base, 4 bases remained unmatched. CDR3 in DNA: TGCGCCAGCAGCCAACTATCTAGCGGGTCCTACGAGCAGTACTTC. Its translation: CASSQLSSGSYEQYF.

The chain is built from TRBV28 and TRBJ2-7; TRBD1 might be the D (6 bases). The V and J ends lost 6 bases and 3 bases respectively, with 18 bases between them. CDR3 length: 15 residues. Per the germline V gene, CDR1 is MDHEN and CDR2 is SYDVKM. The CDR3 DNA reads as TGTGCCAGCAGCAGATCCGGGACACAGGACTACGAGCAGTACTTC. It encodes CASSRSGTQDYEQYF. Supplemented by reference TRBV28 and TRBJ2-7, the full variable domain reads DVKVTQSSRYLVKRTGEKVFLECVQDMDHENMFWYRQDPGLGLRLIYFSYDVKMKEKGDIPEGYSVSREKKERFSLILESASTNQTSMYLCASSRSGTQDYEQYFGPGTRLTVT.

In this sample, this clonotype turned up a few times. This chain uses TRBV5-6 with TRBJ2-1, with TRBD2 as a possible D gene (6 bases). V was shortened by 1 base and J by 6 bases, with 11 bases between the two germline ends. The germline gives CDR1 SGHDT, CDR2 YYEEEE. The CDR3 extends over 14 amino acids. In DNA, the CDR3 is TGTGCCAGCAGCTTGCGGCTAGCGACCAATGAGCAGTTCTTC. This translates into CASSLRLATNEQFF. Variable domain in full (rest from reference TRBV5-6 and TRBJ2-1): DAGVTQSPTHLIKTRGQQVTLRCSPKSGHDTVSWYQQALGQGPQFIFQYYEEEERQRGNFPDRFSGHQFPNYSSELNVNALLLGDSALYLCASSLRLATNEQFFGPGTRLTVL.

This rearrangement joins TRBV19 to TRBJ2-1; 8 bases agree with TRBD2. There are 15 residues in the CDR3. CDR1 LNHDA and CDR2 SQIVND come from the germline V gene (reference sequence). After removal of 3 bases from V and 5 bases from J, the junction contained 6 bases not matched to a gene. The CDR3 reads CASSILAGPNNEQFF. The CDR3 region has the DNA TGTGCCAGTAGTATCTTAGCGGGGCCCAACAATGAGCAGTTCTTC.

This clonotype came up a few times. The rearrangement uses TRBV9 and TRBJ1-1; D might be TRBD1 (5 bases). Trimming cost V 5 bases and J 5 bases, with 13 bases left between them. The CDR3 has 13 residues. CDR1 is SGDLS and CDR2 is YYNGEE in the germline V gene. CDR3 nucleotide sequence: TGTGCCAGCAGATCTCAGGGTTCGACTGAAGCTTTCTTT. Its protein is CASRSQGSTEAFF.

The rearrangement uses TRBV29-1 and TRBJ1-2, with D unclear. CDR1 is SQVTM and CDR2 is ANQGSEA in the germline V gene. The CDR3 runs to 14 residues. V shed 4 bases and J shed 3 bases, with 15 bases lying between them. This chain's CDR3 is CSVVSTGADYGYTF. The CDR3 bases are TGCAGCGTTGTAAGCACCGGTGCGGACTATGGCTACACCTTC.

The V gene is TRBV14, the J gene TRBJ1-4; D is uncertain. V was cut by 2 bases and J by 8 bases, with 6 bases left in between. This CDR3 contains 12 residues. The germline gives CDR1 SGHDN, CDR2 FVKESK. In DNA, the CDR3 is TGTGCCAGCAGCCAATCATGGGAAAAACTGTTTTTT. Its translation is CASSQSWEKLFF.